The 23 T cell receptor beta chains below come from one sample, sequenced in a study of OX40 agonist ivuxolimab in advanced cancers. Sequencing was performed with immunoSEQ multiplex PCR; in TCRdb, only in-frame clones are kept and a portion is missing. The sample shows 70,000 or so clones, more than 80% of them seen only once. Here the sequenced sample was CD4+ or CD8+ T cells sorted from blood, taken in a trial of the OX40 agonist ivuxolimab. These receptors were taken from an adult with an advanced solid tumor such as melanoma, head and neck, liver or kidney cancer.

The chain links TRBV6-6 to TRBJ2-7, with 11 positions matching TRBD1. This CDR3 has 16 amino acids. Germline V CDR1 and CDR2: MNHNY, SVGAGI (reference sequence). The ends lost 5 bases at V and 4 bases at J; junction bases unmatched: 10. CDR3 coding DNA: TGTGCCAGCAGTCTGGGACAGGGGGAACGTCTTTACGAGCAGTACTTC. This translates into CASSLGQGERLYEQYF.

The chain couples TRBV14 to TRBJ2-7; 7 positions agree with TRBD1. Per the germline V gene, CDR1 is SGHDN and CDR2 is FVKESK. The junction had 4 bases not matched to a gene; V was cut back by 1 base and J by 4 bases. The CDR3 contains 14 residues. The CDR3 region is CASSQVAGGYEQYF. As DNA, the CDR3 is TGTGCCAGCAGCCAAGTAGCAGGGGGTTACGAGCAGTACTTC.

V usage is TRBV6-5 and J usage is TRBJ2-7; unclear D gene. V dropped 6 bases and J dropped 3 bases, with 6 bases sitting between them. There are 11 residues in the CDR3. Germline V gene sequence: CDR1 MNHEY, CDR2 SVGAGI. In nucleotides, the CDR3 is TGTGCCAGCAGCCTCCACTACGAGCAGTACTTC. As protein: CASSLHYEQYF.

The V call is TRBV19, the J call TRBJ1-4, with 7 nucleotides matching TRBD1. V shed 6 bases, J shed 3 bases, and the junction held 1 base outside the gene matches. The germline V gene encodes CDR1 LNHDA and CDR2 SQIVND (reference sequence). There are 13 residues in the CDR3. Here the CDR3 reads CASSGTANEKLFF. The CDR3 coding sequence is TGTGCCAGTAGCGGGACAGCTAATGAAAAACTGTTTTTT.

The chain has TRBV2 and TRBJ1-6, with TRBD1 identical over 7 bases. The CDR3 loop spans 14 amino acids. V dropped 8 bases and J dropped 4; count of bases not matched to a gene: 5. CDR1 is SNHLY, CDR2 FYNNEI, per germline. The CDR3 coding sequence is TGTGCCAGCGTGGGGACAGTTTATAATTCACCCCTCCACTTT. Translating gives CASVGTVYNSPLHF.

There are a few counts of this clone. CDR3 amino acids: CASSYSPTAGYGYTF. The CDR3 coding sequence is TGTGCCAGCAGTTACTCTCCGACAGCCGGCTATGGCTACACCTTC. The gene calls are TRBV6-5 and TRBJ1-2; possible D gene TRBD1, 5 bases. The CDR3 totals 15 residues. The V gene lost 0 bases and the J gene lost 4 bases, with 12 bases spanning the gap. Germline-derived CDR1 and CDR2 are MNHEY and SVGAGI.

This clone was detected only once. V and J are TRBV11-2 and TRBJ2-3; 10 bases agree with TRBD2. The CDR3 loop spans 18 amino acids. Germline V gene sequence: CDR1 SGHAT, CDR2 FQNNGV. V shed 5 bases, J shed 1 base, and the junction held 12 bases outside the gene matches. CDR3 residues: CASSQGGLAPTGTDTQYF. The CDR3 DNA is TGTGCCAGCAGCCAGGGGGGACTAGCGCCCACAGGCACAGATACGCAGTATTTT.

The rearrangement links TRBV7-8 to TRBJ2-3, with TRBD2 matching 9 bases. Unmatched junction bases numbered 14, after V lost 4 bases and J lost 3 bases. This CDR3 is built from 18 residues. Germline-derived CDR1 and CDR2 are SGHVS and FQNEAQ. CDR3: CASSSSLGGRAVTDTQYF. CDR3 in DNA: TGTGCCAGCAGCTCTTCGCTAGGCGGGAGGGCCGTGACAGATACGCAGTATTTT.

The chain recombines TRBV5-6 with TRBJ2-7; D remains ambiguous. V lost 6 bases and J lost 0, with 7 bases in between. The CDR3 has 12 amino acids. Looked up from germline, CDR1 is SGHDT and CDR2 is YYEEEE. This chain's CDR3 is CASTGISYEQYF. CDR3 nucleotides: TGTGCCAGCACTGGAATCTCCTACGAGCAGTACTTC.

The gene calls are TRBV27 and TRBJ1-3; D may be TRBD1 (6 bases). The CDR3 runs to 15 residues. Germline values: CDR1 MNHEY, CDR2 SMNVEV (reference sequence). Deletions cut 5 bases from V and 0 bases from J, with 11 bases between. The chain's CDR3 is CASSPRGSSGNTIYF. The CDR3 DNA sequence: TGTGCCAGCAGTCCCAGGGGAAGCTCTGGAAACACCATATATTTT.

The genes are TRBV4-3 and TRBJ1-4; 9 bases match TRBD1. The V gene end was trimmed by 1 base and the J gene end by 10 bases; junction bases not matched to a gene: 10. There are 16 residues in the CDR3. CDR1 is LGHNA, CDR2 YSLEER, per germline. The CDR3 here is CASSQVIFTGGGKLFF. Written as DNA, the CDR3 is TGCGCCAGCAGCCAAGTCATTTTCACAGGGGGCGGAAAACTGTTTTTT.

The V gene is TRBV7-3, the J gene TRBJ2-7, with D perhaps assigned TRBD1 or TRBD2 (6 bases each). Germline V gene data show CDR1 as SGHTA and CDR2 as FQGTGA. V was trimmed by 5 bases and J by 9 bases, leaving 17 bases between them. CDR3 length: 13 amino acids. The CDR3 nucleotides are TGTGCCAGCAGCCTCCTGGGGGGCGGGATGCAGTACTTC. Translated, it gives CASSLLGGGMQYF.

The V and J genes are TRBV6-1 and TRBJ1-1; no reliable D call. Trimming removed 7 bases from V and 0 bases from J, with 6 bases in between. Germline V gene sequence: CDR1 MNHNS, CDR2 SASEGT. The CDR3 is 12 amino acids. CDR3 in DNA: TGTGCCAGCAAGCCGGTGAACACTGAAGCTTTCTTT. It encodes CASKPVNTEAFF.

The chain links TRBV7-6 to TRBJ2-7, with TRBD1 matching 7 bases. CDR1 is SGHVS, CDR2 FNYEAQ, per germline. The ends lost 5 bases at V and 2 bases at J; junction bases unmatched: 3. The CDR3 extends over 13 amino acids. The DNA of the CDR3 is TGTGCCAGCAGCCTAGACAGGGCCTACGAGCAGTACTTC. It encodes CASSLDRAYEQYF.

In this sample, this clone turned up once. This sequence joins TRBV15 and TRBJ1-2; 8 bases align to TRBD1. The CDR3 covers 17 residues. V trimming: 5 bases; J trimming: 2 bases; junction bases outside the gene matches: 13. Germline CDR1 is LNHNV and CDR2 is YYDKDF (reference sequence). CDR3 sequence reads: CATSSRTPGGANYGYTF. In DNA, the CDR3 is TGTGCCACCAGCTCCCGAACCCCAGGGGGCGCGAACTATGGCTACACCTTC. The full variable domain, in which reference TRBV15 and TRBJ1-2 provide the parts outside the CDR3, is DAMVIQNPRYQVTQFGKPVTLSCSQTLNHNVMYWYQQKSSQAPKLLFHYYDKDFNNEADTPDNFQSRRPNTSFCFLDIRSPGLGDTAMYLCATSSRTPGGANYGYTFGSGTRLTVV.

CDR3 sequence (DNA): TGTGCCAGCAGTGACCCTCCCTGGGACAGGGCCTACAATGAGCAGTTCTTC. Protein: CASSDPPWDRAYNEQFF. V is TRBV2 and J is TRBJ2-1, with 9 positions matching TRBD1. Germline V gene lookup returns CDR1 SNHLY and CDR2 FYNNEI. This CDR3 contains 17 residues. Trimming at V came to 3 bases and at J to 2 bases, leaving 8 bases not matched to a gene. The full variable domain, completed using reference TRBV2 and TRBJ2-1, is EPEVTQTPSHQVTQMGQEVILRCVPISNHLYFYWYRQILGQKVEFLVSFYNNEISEKSEIFDDQFSVERPDGSNFTLKIRSTKLEDSAMYFCASSDPPWDRAYNEQFFGPGTRLTVL.

The chain links TRBV5-1 to TRBJ1-6; D is uncertain. This CDR3 spans 15 amino acids. Trimming cost V 5 bases and J 7 bases, with 16 bases left between them. CDR1 is SGHRS and CDR2 is YFSETQ in the germline V gene. DNA of the CDR3: TGCGCCAGCAGGACAACTTACAGCTCCAATTCACCCCTCCACTTT. Its translation is CASRTTYSSNSPLHF.

V is TRBV19 and J is TRBJ2-7; D gene uncertain. Germline values: CDR1 LNHDA, CDR2 SQIVND (reference sequence). Trimming removed 5 bases at V and 0 bases at J, with 8 bases between. The CDR3 covers 13 residues. The chain's CDR3 is CASSLTSSYEQYF. CDR3 nucleotide sequence: TGTGCCAGTAGTTTGACGAGCTCCTACGAGCAGTACTTC.

The chain recombines TRBV6-6 with TRBJ2-7; D is perhaps TRBD1 or TRBD2 (6 bases each). The CDR3 runs 14 residues. Germline V CDR1 and CDR2: MNHNY, SVGAGI (reference sequence). Trimming shortened V by 0 bases and J by 7 bases, and 13 bases separated the two germline ends. The CDR3 here is CASSYSLGAGEQYF. The CDR3, as DNA: TGTGCCAGCAGTTACTCCCTGGGGGCGGGAGAGCAGTACTTC.

The J gene is TRBJ1-6, the V gene TRBV5-1; D call uncertain. Germline CDR1 reads SGHRS; CDR2 reads YFSETQ. Deletions cut 0 bases from V and 7 bases from J, with 11 bases between. CDR3 size: 15 residues. In DNA form, the CDR3 reads TGCGCCAGCAGCTTGGGTGACGCAGACAATTCACCCCTCCACTTT. Its translation is CASSLGDADNSPLHF.

The V and J genes are TRBV18 and TRBJ1-2, with TRBD1 matching 8 bases. Germline CDR1 and CDR2: KGHSH and LQKENI. The CDR3 covers 17 residues. V shed 7 bases, J shed 8 bases, and the junction held 21 bases outside the gene matches. In DNA, the CDR3 is TGTGCCAGCTTTTTACCACCGGGACAGGATGCGAGTGAGGGCTACACCTTC. Encoded protein: CASFLPPGQDASEGYTF.

This chain joins TRBV25-1 and TRBJ1-2, with TRBD1 matching over 11 bases. Germline V CDR1 and CDR2: MGHDK, SYGVNS. J gave up 2 bases and V 3 bases, and 8 bases lay outside the gene matches. The CDR3 extends over 17 amino acids. This chain's CDR3 is CASSEPGQGEFNYGYTF. CDR3 in DNA: TGTGCCAGCAGTGAGCCGGGACAGGGGGAATTCAACTATGGCTACACCTTC.

The V call is TRBV29-1, the J call TRBJ2-1, with TRBD1 as a possible D gene (5 bases). The germline V gene has CDR1 SQVTM and CDR2 ANQGSEA. This CDR3 is 10 amino acids long. The germline V and J ends were trimmed by 1 base and 13 bases, with 8 bases remaining between them. The CDR3 region has the DNA TGCAGCGTTGAAGGACAGACACAGTTCTTC. It yields the protein CSVEGQTQFF.